A selection of T cell receptor beta chains follows, all from one sample in a study of T cell changes during pregnancy in multiple sclerosis. The repertoire was sequenced with immunoSEQ multiplex PCR; TCRdb's copy has only in-frame clones and lacks some. Of approximately 60,000 clones in the sample, roughly 91% were seen once. Sequenced here: peripheral blood, sampled in the third trimester of pregnancy. The receptors here all came from a female donor in good health, enrolled as a control in a pregnancy study. Both conserved end residues are part of each CDR3. A D gene is named only where the DNA matches it firmly. The size of a clone is reported for some rows only, either as once, few or many, or as a class for expanded clones.

d_call,j_call,clone_size,v_call,cdr3_aa,cdr3_nt
TRBD2,TRBJ2-2,few,TRBV5-1,CASSFGGGNTGELFF,TGCGCCAGCAGCTTCGGGGGGGGCAACACCGGGGAGCTGTTTTTT
TRBD2,TRBJ2-3,.,TRBV9,CASSVAGTTSYTQYF,TGTGCCAGCAGCGTAGCCGGGACTACGTCGTATACGCAGTATTTT
.,TRBJ1-3,.,TRBV13,CASRFKQGTGNTIYF,TGTGCCAGCAGGTTCAAACAGGGAACTGGAAACACCATATATTTT
TRBD2,TRBJ2-5,.,TRBV5-1,CASGPLERGGETQYF,TGCGCCAGCGGCCCCTTAGAGCGGGGGGGAGAGACCCAGTACTTC
.,TRBJ1-2,.,TRBV5-4,CASRHDTLDYGYTF,TGTGCCAGCAGACACGACACGTTAGACTATGGCTACACCTTC
TRBD1,TRBJ1-1,.,TRBV4-3,CASSQERGTGDSATEAFF,TGCGCCAGCAGCCAAGAGAGGGGGACAGGGGATTCGGCCACTGAAGCTTTCTTT
.,TRBJ2-7,.,TRBV11-2,CASSPPGRYEQYF,TGTGCCAGCAGCCCACCTGGGCGTTACGAGCAGTACTTC
.,TRBJ2-1,.,TRBV19,CATSEMGGGTAYNEQFF,TGTGCCACCTCCGAGATGGGGGGCGGGACAGCCTACAATGAGCAGTTCTTC
TRBD2,TRBJ2-2,.,TRBV30,CAWSVGASGGTGELFF,TGTGCCTGGAGTGTAGGGGCTAGCGGGGGCACCGGGGAGCTGTTTTTT
.,TRBJ2-6,.,TRBV18,CASSPPRRGANVLTF,TGTGCCAGCTCACCACCACGCAGAGGGGCCAACGTCCTGACTTTC
TRBD2,TRBJ2-3,.,TRBV9,CGTSVTEVEDTQYF,TGCGGGACTAGCGTTACGGAGGTAGAAGATACGCAGTATTTT
TRBD2,TRBJ2-7,.,TRBV11-3,CASSFRGTSGGTYEQYF,TGTGCCAGCAGCTTCCGCGGGACTAGCGGGGGTACGTACGAGCAGTACTTC
TRBD1,TRBJ1-2,.,TRBV10-1,CASSETPGQASDQYGYTF,TGCGCCAGCAGTGAGACCCCCGGACAGGCTTCAGACCAGTATGGCTACACCTTC
.,TRBJ1-6,.,TRBV6-5,CASSATDYNSPLHF,TGTGCCAGCAGTGCGACAGACTATAATTCACCCCTCCACTTT
.,TRBJ2-3,.,TRBV18,CASSSREEPITDTQYF,TGTGCCAGCTCCTCAAGGGAGGAGCCGATCACAGATACGCAGTATTTT
.,TRBJ2-2,.,TRBV6-5,CASSTTRPVHGELFF,TGTGCCAGCAGCACTACTAGACCCGTGCACGGGGAGCTGTTTTTT
TRBD2,TRBJ2-1,.,TRBV7-9,CASSPTSGAATVF,TGTGCCAGCAGCCCGACTAGCGGGGCCGCGACGGTCTTC
TRBD2,TRBJ2-1,.,TRBV20-1,CSARTGTSEFF,TGCAGTGCTAGAACCGGGACTAGCGAGTTCTTC
.,TRBJ2-7,.,TRBV5-6,CASRSDSQPPYEQYF,TGTGCCAGCAGATCGGACAGTCAACCCCCTTACGAGCAGTACTTC
TRBD2,TRBJ2-7,.,TRBV6-1,CASSDEEASGVLSYEQYF,TGTGCCAGCAGTGATGAGGAGGCTAGCGGGGTCCTCTCCTACGAGCAGTACTTC
TRBD2,TRBJ2-1,.,TRBV4-2,CASSQEGTSGRNEQFF,TGTGCCAGCAGCCAAGAGGGGACTAGCGGGAGGAATGAGCAGTTCTTC
.,TRBJ2-3,.,TRBV5-4,CASSPPGDTQYF,TGTGCCAGCAGCCCGCCTGGCGATACGCAGTATTTT
.,TRBJ2-1,once,TRBV4-1,CASSQPQGFEQFF,TGCGCCAGCAGCCAACCCCAGGGTTTCGAGCAGTTCTTC
.,TRBJ2-7,.,TRBV19,CASSMEKRAYEQYF,TGTGCCAGTAGTATGGAGAAAAGAGCCTACGAGCAGTACTTC
.,TRBJ1-2,once,TRBV27,CASSLGQGNYGYTF,TGTGCCAGCAGTTTAGGGCAGGGAAACTATGGCTACACCTTC
.,TRBJ2-5,.,TRBV10-3,CAISESRGVSRRETQYF,TGTGCCATCAGTGAGTCTAGAGGTGTTAGCCGTAGGGAGACCCAGTACTTC
.,TRBJ2-2,.,TRBV4-2,CASSQAGPGELFF,TGTGCCAGCAGCCAAGCTGGGCCCGGGGAGCTGTTTTTT
.,TRBJ1-3,.,TRBV30,CAWTDSRGGGNTIYF,TGTGCCTGGACTGACAGCCGCGGCGGTGGAAACACCATATATTTT
TRBD2,TRBJ2-7,once,TRBV5-4,CASSLVDSGTEQYF,TGTGCCAGCAGCTTGGTGGATAGCGGGACCGAGCAGTACTTC
.,TRBJ2-5,.,TRBV30,CAWSVGVGTQYF,TGTGCCTGGAGTGTTGGAGTGGGGACCCAGTACTTC
TRBD1,TRBJ1-1,.,TRBV6-1,CASSANRGRFVTEAFF,TGTGCCAGCAGTGCGAACAGGGGGCGTTTTGTCACTGAAGCTTTCTTT
TRBD2,TRBJ2-2,once,TRBV4-1,CASSQALAGRTGELFF,TGCGCCAGCAGCCAAGCTCTAGCGGGACGGACCGGGGAGCTGTTTTTT
.,TRBJ1-5,.,TRBV6-1,CASMLGSGSNQPQHF,TGTGCCAGCATGTTAGGATCGGGTAGCAATCAGCCCCAGCATTTT
TRBD1,TRBJ1-6,.,TRBV5-1,CASSPTGALNSPLHF,TGCGCCAGCAGCCCGACAGGGGCCCTTAATTCACCCCTCCACTTT
TRBD1,TRBJ1-6,once,TRBV5-5,CASSLQGEGSPLHF,TGTGCCAGCAGCCTACAGGGGGAAGGATCACCCCTCCACTTT
.,TRBJ2-5,.,TRBV11-3,CASSPLAGTQYF,TGTGCCAGCAGCCCACTTGCGGGGACCCAGTACTTC
.,TRBJ1-2,once,TRBV15,CATSGQSHYGYTF,TGTGCCACCAGCGGACAGTCCCACTATGGCTACACCTTC